The 5 T cell receptor beta chains reported below all come from one sample, sequenced in a study of cytomegalovirus exposure and HLA in healthy donors. Profiled with immunoSEQ multiplex PCR; TCRdb holds only in-frame clones, not every one. The table includes about 130,000 clones, 88% detected once. Sequenced material: PBMCs. The receptors shown here come from a man under 40 in good health and CMV-seronegative.

This clone was observed once. The chain carries TRBV12-5 and TRBJ1-5; no clear D gene. Trimming removed 6 bases from V and 6 bases from J, with 12 bases in between. Germline assignment: CDR1 LGHNT and CDR2 FRNRAP. The CDR3 has 13 amino acids. The CDR3 sequence: CASGQLTGQPQHF. DNA of the CDR3: TGTGCTAGTGGACAATTAACGGGTCAGCCCCAGCATTTT.

The chain uses TRBV7-9 and TRBJ2-3, with 11 bases fitting TRBD2. V lost 3 bases to trimming and J lost 3 bases; unmatched junction nucleotides: 2. Germline-derived CDR1 and CDR2 are SEHNR and FQNEAQ (reference sequence). The CDR3 runs to 15 residues. The CDR3 protein is CASSFSGRVTDTQYF. The CDR3 DNA is TGTGCCAGCAGCTTTAGCGGGAGGGTTACAGATACGCAGTATTTT.

The chain links TRBV15 to TRBJ2-7, with 9 bases matching TRBD1. V lost 5 bases to trimming and J lost 5 bases; unmatched junction nucleotides: 4. Germline V gene lookup returns CDR1 LNHNV and CDR2 YYDKDF (reference sequence). The CDR3 has 13 amino acids. Here the CDR3 reads CATSGRDRDEQYF. The DNA for the CDR3 is TGTGCCACCAGCGGGAGGGACAGGGACGAGCAGTACTTC.

The V call is TRBV27, the J call TRBJ2-3; TRBD2 matches at 13 bases. Trimming removed 6 bases from V and 6 bases from J; junction bases left unmatched: 18. Germline assignment: CDR1 MNHEY and CDR2 SMNVEV (reference sequence). The CDR3 length is 19 residues. CDR3 sequence reads: CASRPTSGRPVSDTDTQYF. Here the CDR3 DNA reads TGTGCCAGCAGACCGACTAGCGGGAGGCCCGTCTCGGACACGGATACGCAGTATTTT.

The chain is built from TRBV7-6 and TRBJ2-7, with TRBD2 matching 7 bases. The CDR3 covers 15 residues. CDR1 and CDR2 (germline): SGHVS, FNYEAQ. Trimming took 2 bases from V and 0 from J; bases not matched to a gene: 4. In DNA, the CDR3 is TGTGCCAGCAGCTTATTCGGGGGGTCCTCCTACGAGCAGTACTTC. As protein: CASSLFGGSSYEQYF.